This entry features one TCR beta chain sequence. Its antigen is unknown. The input lacks base qualities; no much larger clone sits a single base away. The data were obtained in a study of metastatic and nonmetastatic thyroid tumors (TCRdb year 2020). At the level of the whole study: Repertoires from peripheral blood and from tumor or nodule tissue samples of malignant and benign thyroid patients were compared. General study outcomes and caveats: In both blood and tumor samples, malignant tumors were reported to have significantly higher TCR beta diversity than benign nodules.

None of the patients had been given any treatment before thyroid surgery. The study retrospectively analysed patient clinical samples collected from the early 2010s to the late 2010s using T-cell receptor beta sequencing. The library was obtained by PCR. TCRdb names Illumina HiSeq 4000 as the instrument used. High-throughput sequencing was used to profile the TCR beta-chain CDR3 region of every patient. Per the authors' processing: CDR3 differences across clinicopathological groups were used to build a classifier for discriminating distant-metastatic papillary thyroid cancer patients. The Shannon index was used to measure repertoire diversity, and the Morisita-Horn index was used to measure how similar tumor and blood repertoires were. TCRdb cleaned the public reads at Q25 with fastp, built clones with MiXCR and kept in-frame beta chains. V and J calls and clone size were set by TCRdb, not the authors. A total of 15,000 to 20,000 clones appear in this sample, roughly 25% of them only once. Clones ranked in the top ten supply under 11% of the sample.

The clonotype comes from a female donor with papillary thyroid cancer or a benign thyroid nodule (not recorded which). Some clones in this sample may be carry-over from other donors' samples. Input material: adjacent normal tissue.

Read as DNA, the sequence is TGTGCCAGCAGCCCGAGTACCCCAGACAATGAGCAGTTCTTC. The encoded protein is CASSPSTPDNEQFF. Recombination joined TRBV11-2 with TRBJ2-1, with the D gene uncertain. A distance of 13 bases separates the germline ends of V and J, which lose 5 bases and 5 bases respectively. The germline V gene supplies CDR1 SGHAT and CDR2 FQNNGV. The cysteine opens and the phenylalanine closes a CDR3 of 14 amino acids. Solely the CDR3 DNA is kept, with 42 bases framed from the first base.